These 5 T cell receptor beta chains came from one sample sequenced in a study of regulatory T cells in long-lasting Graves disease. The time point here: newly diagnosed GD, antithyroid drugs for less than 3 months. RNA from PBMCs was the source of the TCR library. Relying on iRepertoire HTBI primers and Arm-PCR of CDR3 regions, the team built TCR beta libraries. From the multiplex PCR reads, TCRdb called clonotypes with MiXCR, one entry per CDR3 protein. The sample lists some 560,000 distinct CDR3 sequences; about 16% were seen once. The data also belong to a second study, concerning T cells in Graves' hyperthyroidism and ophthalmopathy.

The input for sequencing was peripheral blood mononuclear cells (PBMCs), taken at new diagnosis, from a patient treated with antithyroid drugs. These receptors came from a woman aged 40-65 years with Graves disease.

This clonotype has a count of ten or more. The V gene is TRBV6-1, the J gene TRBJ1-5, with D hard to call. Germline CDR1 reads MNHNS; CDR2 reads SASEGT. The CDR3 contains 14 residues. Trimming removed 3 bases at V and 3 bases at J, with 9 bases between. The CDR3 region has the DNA TGTGCCAGCAGTGAGACGCGGAACAATCAGCCCCAGCATTTT. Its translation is CASSETRNNQPQHF.

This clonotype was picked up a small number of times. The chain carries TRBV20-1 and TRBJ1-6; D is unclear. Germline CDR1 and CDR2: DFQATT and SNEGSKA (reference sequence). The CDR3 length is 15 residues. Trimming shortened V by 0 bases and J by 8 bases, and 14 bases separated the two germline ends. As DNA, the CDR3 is TGCAGTGCTAGAGAGCAGGCCCTAAGTTATTCACCCCTCCACTTT. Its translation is CSAREQALSYSPLHF.

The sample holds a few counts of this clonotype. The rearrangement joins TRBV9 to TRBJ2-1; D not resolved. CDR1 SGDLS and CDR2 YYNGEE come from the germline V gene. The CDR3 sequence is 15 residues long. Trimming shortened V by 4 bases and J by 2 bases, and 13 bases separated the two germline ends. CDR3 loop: CASSTRTDAYNEQFF. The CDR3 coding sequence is TGTGCCAGCAGCACCCGGACCGACGCCTACAATGAGCAGTTCTTC.

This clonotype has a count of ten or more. This CDR3 reads CASASGYYEQYF. The CDR3 DNA reads as TGTGCCAGCGCGAGCGGTTACTACGAGCAGTACTTC. V gene TRBV7-8 combines with J gene TRBJ2-7; TRBD2 might be the D (5 bases). Germline V gives CDR1 SGHVS, CDR2 FQNEAQ. Trimming stripped 8 bases from V and 3 bases from J, with 11 bases between. The length of the CDR3 is 12 residues.

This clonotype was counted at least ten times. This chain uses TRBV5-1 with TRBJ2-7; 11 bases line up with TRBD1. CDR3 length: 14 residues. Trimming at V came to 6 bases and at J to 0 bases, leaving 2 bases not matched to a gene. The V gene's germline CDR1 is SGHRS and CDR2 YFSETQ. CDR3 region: CASKDRGPSYEQYF. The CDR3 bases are TGCGCCAGCAAGGACAGGGGGCCCTCCTACGAGCAGTACTTC.